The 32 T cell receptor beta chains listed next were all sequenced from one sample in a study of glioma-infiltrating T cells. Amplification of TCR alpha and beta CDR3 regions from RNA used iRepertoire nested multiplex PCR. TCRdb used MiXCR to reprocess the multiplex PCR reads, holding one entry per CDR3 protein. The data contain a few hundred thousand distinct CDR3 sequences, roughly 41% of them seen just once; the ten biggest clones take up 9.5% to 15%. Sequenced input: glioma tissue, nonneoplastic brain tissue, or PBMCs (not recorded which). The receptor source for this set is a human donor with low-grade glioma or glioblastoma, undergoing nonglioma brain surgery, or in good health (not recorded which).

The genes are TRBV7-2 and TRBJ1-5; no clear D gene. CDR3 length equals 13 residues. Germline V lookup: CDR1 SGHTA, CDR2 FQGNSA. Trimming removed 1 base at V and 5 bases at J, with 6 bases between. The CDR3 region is CASSLEADQPQHF. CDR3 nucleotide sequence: TGTGCCAGCAGCTTAGAAGCAGATCAGCCCCAGCATTTT. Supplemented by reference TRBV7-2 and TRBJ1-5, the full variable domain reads GAGVSQSPSNKVTEKGKDVELRCDPISGHTALYWYRQSLGQGLEFLIYFQGNSAPDKSGLPSDRFSAERTGGSVSTLTIQRTQQEDSAVYLCASSLEADQPQHFGDGTRLSIL.

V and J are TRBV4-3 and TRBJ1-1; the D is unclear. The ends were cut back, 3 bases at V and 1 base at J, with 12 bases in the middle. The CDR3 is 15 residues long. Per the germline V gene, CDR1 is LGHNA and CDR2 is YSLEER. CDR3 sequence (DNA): TGCGCCAGCAGCCATTTGAGCAACCCGAACACTGAAGCTTTCTTT. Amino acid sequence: CASSHLSNPNTEAFF.

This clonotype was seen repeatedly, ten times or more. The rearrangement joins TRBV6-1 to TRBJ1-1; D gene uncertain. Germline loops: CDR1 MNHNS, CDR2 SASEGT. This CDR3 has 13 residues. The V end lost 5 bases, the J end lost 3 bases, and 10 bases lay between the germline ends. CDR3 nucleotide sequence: TGTGCCAGCAGTCACCCCGTTTACACTGAAGCTTTCTTT. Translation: CASSHPVYTEAFF.

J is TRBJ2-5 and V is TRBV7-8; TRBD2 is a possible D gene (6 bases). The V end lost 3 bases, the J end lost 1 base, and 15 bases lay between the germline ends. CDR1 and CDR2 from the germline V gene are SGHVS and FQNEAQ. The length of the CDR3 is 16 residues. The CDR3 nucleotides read TGTGCCAGCAGCTTGTACGCCTGGACTACCCAAGAGACCCAGTACTTC. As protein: CASSLYAWTTQETQYF.

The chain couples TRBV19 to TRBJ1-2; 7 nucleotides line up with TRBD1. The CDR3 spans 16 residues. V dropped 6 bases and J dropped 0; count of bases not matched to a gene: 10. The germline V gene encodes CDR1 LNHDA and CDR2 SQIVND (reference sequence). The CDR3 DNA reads TGTGCCAGTAGGATTCGACCGGGACAGCCTAACTATGGCTACACCTTC. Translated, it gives CASRIRPGQPNYGYTF.

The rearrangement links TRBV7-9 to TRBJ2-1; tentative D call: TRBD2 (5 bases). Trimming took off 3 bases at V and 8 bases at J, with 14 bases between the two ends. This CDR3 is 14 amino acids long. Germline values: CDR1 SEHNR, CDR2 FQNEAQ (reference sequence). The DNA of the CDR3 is TGTGCCAGCAGCTTCCTGGGCGGGTTCTATGAGCAGTTCTTC. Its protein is CASSFLGGFYEQFF.

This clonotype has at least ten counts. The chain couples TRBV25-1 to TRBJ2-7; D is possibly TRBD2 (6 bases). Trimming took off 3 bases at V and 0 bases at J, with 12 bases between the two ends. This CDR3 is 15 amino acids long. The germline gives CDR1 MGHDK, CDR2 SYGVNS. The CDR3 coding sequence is TGTGCCAGCAGTGACCGGACGGGACTCTCCTACGAGCAGTACTTC. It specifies CASSDRTGLSYEQYF.

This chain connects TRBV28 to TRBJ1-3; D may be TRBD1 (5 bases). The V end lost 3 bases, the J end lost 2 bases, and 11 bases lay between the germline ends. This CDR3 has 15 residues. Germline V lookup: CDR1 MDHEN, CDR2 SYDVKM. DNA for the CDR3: TGTGCCAGCAGTTTTGTAGGGGAGGCTGGAAACACCATATATTTT. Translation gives CASSFVGEAGNTIYF.

This chain's CDR3 is CASREDSGRGKQYF. The CDR3 DNA reads TGTGCCAGCAGAGAAGATAGCGGGAGGGGGAAGCAGTACTTC. V usage is TRBV10-3 and J usage is TRBJ2-7; 11 bases align to TRBD2. From germline, CDR1 is ENHRY and CDR2 SYGVKD. Trimming cost V 10 bases and J 8 bases; bases outside gene matches: 13. The CDR3 is 14 amino acids.

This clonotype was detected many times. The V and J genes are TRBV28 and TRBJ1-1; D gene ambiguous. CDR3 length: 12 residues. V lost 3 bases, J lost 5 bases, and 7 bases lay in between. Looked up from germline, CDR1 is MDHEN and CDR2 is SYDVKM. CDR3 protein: CASSLGWTEAFF. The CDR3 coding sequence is TGTGCCAGCAGTTTGGGGTGGACTGAAGCTTTCTTT.

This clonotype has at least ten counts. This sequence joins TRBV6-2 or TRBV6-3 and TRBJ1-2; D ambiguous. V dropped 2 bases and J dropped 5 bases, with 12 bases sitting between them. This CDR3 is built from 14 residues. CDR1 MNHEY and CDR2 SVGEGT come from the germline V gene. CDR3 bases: TGTGCCAGCAGTTACGGCCCAATGGGGTATGGCTACACCTTC. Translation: CASSYGPMGYGYTF.

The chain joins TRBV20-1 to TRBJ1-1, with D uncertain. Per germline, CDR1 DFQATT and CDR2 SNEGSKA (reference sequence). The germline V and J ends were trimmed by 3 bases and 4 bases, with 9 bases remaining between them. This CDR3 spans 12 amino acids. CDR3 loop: CSAREGTTEAFF. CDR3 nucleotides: TGCAGTGCTAGGGAGGGAACCACTGAAGCTTTCTTT.

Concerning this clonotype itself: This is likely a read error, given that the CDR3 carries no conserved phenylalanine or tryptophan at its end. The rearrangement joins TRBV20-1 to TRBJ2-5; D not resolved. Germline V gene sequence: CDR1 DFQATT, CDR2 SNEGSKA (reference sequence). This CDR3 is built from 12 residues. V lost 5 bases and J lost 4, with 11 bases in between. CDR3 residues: CSALTQRETQYS. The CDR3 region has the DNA TGCAGTGCTCTAACCCAACGAGAGACCCAGTACTCC.

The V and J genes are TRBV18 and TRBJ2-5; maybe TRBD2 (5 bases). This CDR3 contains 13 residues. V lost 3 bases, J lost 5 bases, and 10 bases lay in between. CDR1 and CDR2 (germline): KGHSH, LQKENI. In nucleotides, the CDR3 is TGTGCCAGCTCACCTAACGGCGGGGAGACCCAGTACTTC. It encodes CASSPNGGETQYF.

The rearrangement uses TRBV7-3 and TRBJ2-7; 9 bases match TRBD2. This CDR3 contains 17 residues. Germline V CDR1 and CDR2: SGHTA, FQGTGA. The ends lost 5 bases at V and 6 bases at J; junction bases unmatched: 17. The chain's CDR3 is CASSPRGSGSFASEQYF. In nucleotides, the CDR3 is TGTGCCAGCAGCCCCCGTGGTAGCGGGAGCTTTGCAAGCGAGCAGTACTTC.

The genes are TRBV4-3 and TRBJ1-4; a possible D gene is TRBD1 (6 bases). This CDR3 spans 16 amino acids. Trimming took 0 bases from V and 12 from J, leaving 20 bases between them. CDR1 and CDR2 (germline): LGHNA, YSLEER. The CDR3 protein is CASSQDYDRFNDELFF. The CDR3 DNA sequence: TGCGCCAGCAGCCAAGACTACGACAGGTTTAATGATGAACTGTTTTTT.

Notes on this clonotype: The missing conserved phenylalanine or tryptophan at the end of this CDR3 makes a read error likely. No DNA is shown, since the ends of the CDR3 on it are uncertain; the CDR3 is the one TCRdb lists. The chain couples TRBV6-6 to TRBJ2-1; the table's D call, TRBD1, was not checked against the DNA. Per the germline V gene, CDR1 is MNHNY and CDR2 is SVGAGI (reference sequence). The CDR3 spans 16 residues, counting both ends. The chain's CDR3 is CASSYSSGRGSNEQSL.

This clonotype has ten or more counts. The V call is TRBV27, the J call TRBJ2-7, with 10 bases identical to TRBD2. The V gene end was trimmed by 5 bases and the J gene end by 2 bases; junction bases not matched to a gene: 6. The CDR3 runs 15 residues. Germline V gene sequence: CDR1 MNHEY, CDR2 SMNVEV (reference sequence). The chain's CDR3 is CASSTRTSGPYEQYF. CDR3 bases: TGTGCCAGCAGTACTCGGACTAGCGGACCCTACGAGCAGTACTTC.

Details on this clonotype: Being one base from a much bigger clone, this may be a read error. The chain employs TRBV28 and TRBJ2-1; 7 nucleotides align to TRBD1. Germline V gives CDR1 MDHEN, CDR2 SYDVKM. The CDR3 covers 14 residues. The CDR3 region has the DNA TGTGCCAGCAGTCCAGGGGGTTCCTACAATGAGCAGCTCTTC. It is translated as CASSPGGSYNEQLF.

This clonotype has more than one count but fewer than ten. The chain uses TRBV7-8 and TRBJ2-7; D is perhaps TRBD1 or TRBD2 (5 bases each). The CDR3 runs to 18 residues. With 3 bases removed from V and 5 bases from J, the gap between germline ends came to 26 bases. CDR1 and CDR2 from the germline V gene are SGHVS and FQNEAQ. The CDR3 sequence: CASSFKPPGTDVRNEQYF. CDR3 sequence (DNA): TGTGCCAGCAGCTTTAAACCGCCCGGGACGGATGTTCGGAACGAGCAGTACTTC.

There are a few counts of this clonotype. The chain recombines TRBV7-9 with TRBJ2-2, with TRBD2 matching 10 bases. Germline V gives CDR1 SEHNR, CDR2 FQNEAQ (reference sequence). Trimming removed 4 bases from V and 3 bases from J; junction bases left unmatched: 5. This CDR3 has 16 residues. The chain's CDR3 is CASSSGLAEHTGELFF. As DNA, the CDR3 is TGTGCCAGCAGCTCTGGACTAGCGGAGCACACCGGGGAGCTGTTTTTT.

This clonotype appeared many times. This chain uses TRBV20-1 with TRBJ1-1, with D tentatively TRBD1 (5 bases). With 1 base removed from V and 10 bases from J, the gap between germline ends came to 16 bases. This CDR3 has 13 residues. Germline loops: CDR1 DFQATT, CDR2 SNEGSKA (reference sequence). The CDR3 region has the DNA TGCAGTGCTAGAGGTCCAGGGCCAAGCCCAGCTTTCTTT. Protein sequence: CSARGPGPSPAFF.

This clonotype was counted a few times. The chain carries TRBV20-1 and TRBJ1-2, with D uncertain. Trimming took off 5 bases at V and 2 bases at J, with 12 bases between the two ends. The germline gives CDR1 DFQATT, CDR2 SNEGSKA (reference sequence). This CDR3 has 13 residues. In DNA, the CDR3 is TGCAGTGCTGAAGACCGACTAAACTATGGCTACACCTTC. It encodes CSAEDRLNYGYTF.

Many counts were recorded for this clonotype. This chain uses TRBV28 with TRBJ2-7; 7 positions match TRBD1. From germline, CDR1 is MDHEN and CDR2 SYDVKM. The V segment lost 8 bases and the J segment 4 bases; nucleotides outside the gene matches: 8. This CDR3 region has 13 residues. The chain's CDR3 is CASVPGTAYEQYF. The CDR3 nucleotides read TGTGCCAGCGTTCCCGGGACAGCTTACGAGCAGTACTTC. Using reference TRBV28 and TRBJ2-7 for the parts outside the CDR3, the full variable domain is DVKVTQSSRYLVKRTGEKVFLECVQDMDHENMFWYRQDPGLGLRLIYFSYDVKMKEKGDIPEGYSVSREKKERFSLILESASTNQTSMYLCASVPGTAYEQYFGPGTRLTVT.

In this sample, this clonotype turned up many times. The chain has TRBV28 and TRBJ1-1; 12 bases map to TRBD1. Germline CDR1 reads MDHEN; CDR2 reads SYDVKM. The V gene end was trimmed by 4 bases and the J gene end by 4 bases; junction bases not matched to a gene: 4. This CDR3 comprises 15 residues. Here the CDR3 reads CASSSGTGGFTEAFF. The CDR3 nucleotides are TGTGCCAGCAGTTCCGGGACAGGGGGCTTCACTGAAGCTTTCTTT.

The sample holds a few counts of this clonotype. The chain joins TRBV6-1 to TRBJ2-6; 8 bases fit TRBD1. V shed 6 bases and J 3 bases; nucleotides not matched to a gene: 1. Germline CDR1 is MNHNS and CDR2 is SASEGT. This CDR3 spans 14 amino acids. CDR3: CASRTGVGANVLTF. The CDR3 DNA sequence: TGTGCCAGCAGGACAGGGGTTGGGGCCAACGTCCTGACTTTC.

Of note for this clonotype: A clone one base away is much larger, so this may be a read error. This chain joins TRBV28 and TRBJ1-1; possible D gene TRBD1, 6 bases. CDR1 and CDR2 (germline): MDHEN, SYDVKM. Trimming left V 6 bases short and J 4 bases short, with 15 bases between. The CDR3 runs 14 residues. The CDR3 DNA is TGTGCCAGCAGATTGTCAGGGGTGTTCACTGAAGCTTTCTTT. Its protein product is CASRLSGVFTEAFF. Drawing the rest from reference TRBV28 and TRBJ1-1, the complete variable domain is DVKVTQSSRYLVKRTGEKVFLECVQDMDHENMFWYRQDPGLGLRLIYFSYDVKMKEKGDIPEGYSVSREKKERFSLILESASTNQTSMYLCASRLSGVFTEAFFGQGTRLTVV.

This chain's CDR3 is CASSSVGRLEKLFF. CDR3 sequence (DNA): TGTGCCAGCAGCTCCGTCGGACGGCTCGAAAAACTGTTTTTT. The chain couples TRBV7-8 to TRBJ1-4, with D unresolved. In germline, CDR1 is SGHVS, CDR2 FQNEAQ. The V gene lost 4 bases and the J gene lost 8 bases, with 14 bases spanning the gap. The CDR3 contains 14 residues.

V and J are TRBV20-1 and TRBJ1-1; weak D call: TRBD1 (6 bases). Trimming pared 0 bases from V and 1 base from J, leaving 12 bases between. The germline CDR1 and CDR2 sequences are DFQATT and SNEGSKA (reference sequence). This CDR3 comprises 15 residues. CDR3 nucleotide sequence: TGCAGTGCTAGAGATGGGGGCGCCCGGAACACTGAAGCTTTCTTT. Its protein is CSARDGGARNTEAFF.

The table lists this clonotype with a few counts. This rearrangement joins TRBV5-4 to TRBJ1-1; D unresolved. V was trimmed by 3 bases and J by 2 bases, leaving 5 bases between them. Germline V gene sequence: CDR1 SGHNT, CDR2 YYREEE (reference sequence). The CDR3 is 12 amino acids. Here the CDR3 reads CASSSANTEAFF. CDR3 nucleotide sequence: TGTGCCAGCAGCTCTGCCAACACTGAAGCTTTCTTT.

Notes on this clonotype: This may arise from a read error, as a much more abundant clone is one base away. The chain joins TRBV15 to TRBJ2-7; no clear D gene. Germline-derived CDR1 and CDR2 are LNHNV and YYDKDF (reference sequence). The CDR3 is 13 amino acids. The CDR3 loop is CATSRDRTYKQYF. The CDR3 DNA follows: TGTGCCACCAGCAGAGATCGGACCTACAAGCAGTACTTC.

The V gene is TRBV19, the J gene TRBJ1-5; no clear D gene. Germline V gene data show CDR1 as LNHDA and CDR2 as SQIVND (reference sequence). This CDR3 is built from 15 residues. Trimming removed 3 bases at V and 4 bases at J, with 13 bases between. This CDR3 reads CASSMRAGLNQPQHF. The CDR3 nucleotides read TGTGCCAGTAGTATGCGGGCAGGCCTAAATCAGCCCCAGCATTTT.